Shown below are 21 T cell receptor beta chains from a single sample sequenced in a study of cytomegalovirus exposure and HLA in healthy donors. Primers for the PCR totalled 60 Vbeta and 13 Jbeta. Measured with immunoSEQ multiplex PCR; TCRdb has only the in-frame clones, and not every one. The table has roughly 100,000 clones, roughly four fifths seen once; the top ten hold about 1.6%. The source material was PBMCs. Receptors originate from a man in his forties or fifties in good health and CMV-seronegative.

The chain is built from TRBV2 and TRBJ1-6; D call uncertain. The V end was cut by 7 bases, the J end by 3 bases, with 7 bases between. CDR1 and CDR2 from the germline V gene are SNHLY and FYNNEI. The CDR3 length is 13 residues. The CDR3 nucleotides are TGTGCCAGCACCGGGGACTATAATTCACCCCTCCACTTT. Translating it yields CASTGDYNSPLHF. Variable domain in full (rest from reference TRBV2 and TRBJ1-6): EPEVTQTPSHQVTQMGQEVILRCVPISNHLYFYWYRQILGQKVEFLVSFYNNEISEKSEIFDDQFSVERPDGSNFTLKIRSTKLEDSAMYFCASTGDYNSPLHFGNGTRLTVT.

This chain's CDR3 is CASSPTRQETQYF. The DNA for the CDR3 is TGTGCCAGCTCACCAACTAGGCAAGAGACCCAGTACTTC. This chain uses TRBV18 with TRBJ2-5; the D gene is possibly TRBD2 (5 bases). This CDR3 has 13 amino acids. CDR1 KGHSH and CDR2 LQKENI come from the germline V gene. V was pared by 2 bases and J by 2 bases, with 6 bases between.

The table lists this clone with a few counts. CDR3 loop: CASSDNLGAYINEQFF. In DNA form, the CDR3 reads TGTGCCAGCAGTGACAATCTAGGTGCTTATATCAATGAGCAGTTCTTC. The chain is built from TRBV2 and TRBJ2-1; D not certain. CDR1 is SNHLY and CDR2 is FYNNEI in the germline V gene. This CDR3 is 16 amino acids long. The ends were cut back, 3 bases at V and 6 bases at J, with 18 bases in the middle.

The genes are TRBV6-1 and TRBJ1-4, with 10 bases identical to TRBD1. Germline V lookup: CDR1 MNHNS, CDR2 SASEGT. CDR3 length equals 14 residues. J was trimmed by 6 bases and V by 8 bases; bases with no gene match: 6. The CDR3: CASVPGQGYEKLFF. The CDR3 DNA reads TGTGCCAGCGTGCCGGGACAGGGGTATGAAAAACTGTTTTTT.

The chain links TRBV29-1 to TRBJ1-1; TRBD1 matches 9 bases. V lost 7 bases and J lost 5; bases outside the gene matches: 8. From germline, CDR1 is SQVTM and CDR2 ANQGSEA. This CDR3 has 13 amino acids. This CDR3 is CSGVQGAGTEAFF. Written as DNA, the CDR3 is TGCAGCGGCGTACAGGGGGCGGGAACTGAAGCTTTCTTT.

This chain uses TRBV6-6 with TRBJ2-7; 7 nucleotides match TRBD2. Unmatched junction bases numbered 4, after V lost 6 bases and J lost 5 bases. Looked up from germline, CDR1 is MNHNY and CDR2 is SVGAGI (reference sequence). CDR3 length: 12 amino acids. This CDR3 reads CASSNAGDEQYF. The CDR3 DNA reads TGTGCCAGCAGCAACGCGGGGGACGAGCAGTACTTC.

The chain joins TRBV5-1 to TRBJ2-1, with D perhaps matching TRBD1 (6 bases). The CDR3 runs to 15 residues. V gave up 2 bases and J gave up 0 bases, with 9 bases separating them. Germline CDR1 and CDR2: SGHRS and YFSETQ. The CDR3 region has the DNA TGCGCCAGCAGCTTCCGGGACATCTCCTACAATGAGCAGTTCTTC. Protein sequence: CASSFRDISYNEQFF.

This rearrangement joins TRBV5-1 to TRBJ2-2; 13 bases line up with TRBD2. This CDR3 contains 17 residues. The J segment lost 2 bases and the V segment lost 1 base, leaving 2 bases of the junction unmatched. In germline, CDR1 is SGHRS, CDR2 YFSETQ. In DNA, the CDR3 is TGCGCCAGCAGCTTGCCGGGACTAGCGGGAAACACCGGGGAGCTGTTTTTT. This gives the protein CASSLPGLAGNTGELFF.

The chain couples TRBV29-1 to TRBJ2-3; 9 bases match TRBD1. With 1 base clipped from V and 5 bases from J, the junction kept 10 bases outside the gene matches. This CDR3 contains 16 residues. CDR1 and CDR2 from the germline V gene are SQVTM and ANQGSEA. This chain's CDR3 is CSVEGWDRVRLDTQYF. CDR3 bases: TGCAGCGTTGAAGGGTGGGACAGGGTTAGACTAGATACGCAGTATTTT.

V usage is TRBV29-1 and J usage is TRBJ1-6; D is undetermined. The germline gives CDR1 SQVTM, CDR2 ANQGSEA. Trimming removed 3 bases from V and 10 bases from J, with 13 bases in between. This CDR3 region has 13 residues. CDR3 protein: CSVEEGGGSPLHF. The CDR3 nucleotides are TGCAGCGTTGAGGAGGGAGGTGGGTCACCCCTCCACTTT.

For this clone: An end of the junction does not agree with germline; a read error may underlie this. This chain joins TRBV7-9 and TRBJ1-3; 7 nucleotides align to TRBD1. Germline V gene lookup returns CDR1 SEHNR and CDR2 FQNEAQ (reference sequence). The CDR3 covers 16 residues. The CDR3 bases are TGTTCCAGCAGCTTACGGACAGGCTTTACTGGAAACACCATATATTTT. Amino acid sequence: CSSSLRTGFTGNTIYF.

The chain joins TRBV5-1 to TRBJ2-1, with 13 nucleotides matching TRBD2. The CDR3 is made up of 16 amino acids. CDR1 is SGHRS and CDR2 is YFSETQ in the germline V gene. V was pared by 0 bases and J by 5 bases, with 2 bases of the junction left unmatched. The CDR3: CASSLGLAGGNNEQFF. Written as DNA, the CDR3 is TGCGCCAGCAGCTTGGGACTAGCGGGGGGCAACAATGAGCAGTTCTTC.

Note on this clone: Compared with germline, one end of the junction differs, possibly owing to a read error. This chain connects TRBV30 to TRBJ2-7, with D tentatively TRBD1 (5 bases). The germline CDR1 and CDR2 sequences are GTSNPN and SVGIG (reference sequence). The CDR3 totals 12 residues. DNA for the CDR3: TGTGCCTGGAGTGTACAGAGACAGTTTAAACGCTTC. The encoded protein is CAWSVQRQFKRF.

This sequence joins TRBV7-8 and TRBJ2-7, with 10 bases that match TRBD2. The J segment lost 0 bases and the V segment lost 4 bases, leaving 6 bases of the junction unmatched. CDR1 is SGHVS and CDR2 is FQNEAQ in the germline V gene. The CDR3 is made up of 16 amino acids. The CDR3 region is CASSSGLALSSYEQYF. DNA of the CDR3: TGTGCCAGCAGCTCGGGACTAGCGTTGAGCTCCTACGAGCAGTACTTC.

This clone came up a few times. The chain recombines TRBV6-5 with TRBJ1-4, with 7 positions matching TRBD1. The J segment lost 7 bases and the V segment lost 5 bases, leaving 7 bases of the junction unmatched. Per germline, CDR1 MNHEY and CDR2 SVGAGI. The CDR3 runs to 14 residues. The CDR3: CASSRRTGVEKLFF. Here the CDR3 DNA reads TGTGCCAGCAGTCGACGAACAGGGGTTGAAAAACTGTTTTTT.

The V call is TRBV7-9, the J call TRBJ1-1; D remains ambiguous. CDR1 is SEHNR and CDR2 is FQNEAQ in the germline V gene (reference sequence). This CDR3 region has 16 residues. The germline V and J ends were trimmed by 3 bases and 1 base, with 15 bases remaining between them. CDR3: CASSFSGNMKNTEAFF. For the CDR3, the DNA is TGTGCCAGCAGCTTTAGCGGTAACATGAAGAACACTGAAGCTTTCTTT. Filled out from reference TRBV7-9 and TRBJ1-1, the complete variable domain reads DTGVSQNPRHKITKRGQNVTFRCDPISEHNRLYWYRQTLGQGPEFLTYFQNEAQLEKSRLLSDRFSAERPKGSFSTLEIQRTEQGDSAMYLCASSFSGNMKNTEAFFGQGTRLTVV.

This rearrangement joins TRBV5-1 to TRBJ2-3, with D unresolved. V lost 4 bases to trimming and J lost 6 bases, with 15 bases between them. The CDR3 is 14 amino acids. The V gene's germline CDR1 is SGHRS and CDR2 YFSETQ. CDR3 nucleotide sequence: TGCGCCAGCAGCCCCTGGGCCCCGACGGATACGCAGTATTTT. It yields the protein CASSPWAPTDTQYF.

Only a few counts were recorded for this clone. The CDR3, as DNA: TGTGCCAGTAGTATAGGGGCCAGCTCCTATAATTCACCCCTCCACTTT. Translated: CASSIGASSYNSPLHF. The chain employs TRBV19 and TRBJ1-6; D not certain. This CDR3 spans 16 amino acids. Germline assignment: CDR1 LNHDA and CDR2 SQIVND (reference sequence). The germline V and J ends were trimmed by 1 base and 0 bases, with 7 bases remaining between them.

The table lists this clone with a few counts. In DNA, the CDR3 is TGTGCCAGCAGCGATTCGACAGATCAAGAGACCCAGTACTTC. Its protein is CASSDSTDQETQYF. The chain recombines TRBV9 with TRBJ2-5; D perhaps matches TRBD1 (5 bases). Germline CDR1 is SGDLS and CDR2 is YYNGEE. V lost 3 bases to trimming and J lost 2 bases, with 11 bases between them. CDR3 length equals 14 residues.

The count of this clone is one. The chain combines TRBV9 with TRBJ2-2, with D possibly TRBD1 on 6 matching bases. The CDR3 loop spans 15 amino acids. Looked up from germline, CDR1 is SGDLS and CDR2 is YYNGEE. Trimming removed 1 base at V and 2 bases at J, with 9 bases between. The CDR3 nucleotides read TGTGCCAGCAGCGTAAAGGGGGATAACACCGGGGAGCTGTTTTTT. Amino acid sequence: CASSVKGDNTGELFF.

This clone was detected a few times. V usage is TRBV9 and J usage is TRBJ2-6; D is uncertain. The V end was cut by 3 bases, the J end by 1 base, with 5 bases between. The CDR3 is made up of 14 amino acids. CDR1 and CDR2 (germline): SGDLS, YYNGEE. CDR3 coding DNA: TGTGCCAGCAGCGCCGTATCTGGGGCCAACGTCCTGACTTTC. Its protein is CASSAVSGANVLTF.